This is a list of T cell receptor beta chains from one sample in a study of shared clonotypes between healthy human individuals. Sequenced by immunoSEQ multiplex PCR; TCRdb stores in-frame clones only, minus some. Of hundreds of thousands of clones in the sample, about 97% were seen once. Sequencing used memory CD8+ T cells sorted from blood. The origin of the receptors is a young man in good health. CDR3s leave out the opening cysteine and the closing phenylalanine or tryptophan.

j_call v_call cdr3_length cdr3_aa
TRBJ1-4 TRBV4-1 12 ASSRQATNEKLF
TRBJ2-2 TRBV6-5 12 ASSYGGRTGELF
TRBJ1-4 TRBV10-1 11 ASSKGAGEKLF
TRBJ2-7 TRBV10-2 11 ASSDLIAGEQY
TRBJ1-1 TRBV2 13 ASSVRGYMNTEAF
TRBJ2-7 TRBV27 13 ASSSGLAGVVEQY
TRBJ1-3 TRBV2 13 ASIFSGLVGNTIY
TRBJ2-1 TRBV5-6 13 ASSTTSGLYNEQF
TRBJ1-2 TRBV30 10 AWSAGPYGYT
TRBJ1-3 TRBV18 14 ASSPRVDYSGNTIY
TRBJ2-7 TRBV10-2 11 ASIDRGPSEQY
TRBJ2-2 TRBV28 12 ASSLPGNTGELF
TRBJ2-7 TRBV10-3 11 AIGRGQGYEQY
TRBJ2-3 TRBV4-2 15 ASSVKGDSRGTDTQY
TRBJ1-1 TRBV7-7 14 ASSPWGPGQGGVAF
TRBJ2-4 TRBV5-1 12 ASSFEGDKNIQY
TRBJ2-7 TRBV29-1 11 SVLSSGSYEQY
TRBJ2-7 TRBV28 14 ASRFHSGGAGYEQY
TRBJ2-7 TRBV14 12 ASSQGQGTYEQY
TRBJ2-7 TRBV28 12 ASSLWGTGNEQY
TRBJ2-7 TRBV29-1 13 SVEYGDRGLIEQY
TRBJ2-5 TRBV7-3 14 ASSLRGRQSQETQY
TRBJ2-5 TRBV5-1 12 ASSLASPQETQY
TRBJ2-1 TRBV5-1 12 ASFGGPGDNEQF
TRBJ2-7 TRBV19 13 ASSYPGAEPHEQY
TRBJ2-7 TRBV16 10 ASSQGIYEQY
TRBJ2-2 TRBV7-9 12 ASSSTGYTGELF
TRBJ2-7 TRBV7-8 13 ASSLGTSGTAEQY
TRBJ2-1 TRBV5-1 14 ASRRGTSGSYNEQF
TRBJ2-3 TRBV28 11 ASSFRGTDTQY
TRBJ1-5 TRBV6-1 11 ASSERGDQPRH
TRBJ1-5 TRBV28 12 ASSPTGINQPQH
TRBJ2-3 TRBV28 12 ASRGYRHDFTQY
TRBJ2-1 TRBV30 11 AWSSGRADEQF
TRBJ1-5 TRBV7-2 15 ASSFYGATYSNQPQH
TRBJ2-3 TRBV15 12 ATSRARVKDTQY
TRBJ2-3 TRBV29-1 12 SVRQDPSTDTQY
TRBJ1-5 TRBV6-1 12 ASSEAGQGQPQH
TRBJ1-3 TRBV5-1 16 ASSRRAAGGDSGNTIY
TRBJ2-6 TRBV4-1 17 ASSKGGSGRLTGANVLT
TRBJ2-7 TRBV2 11 ASTASSTYEQY
TRBJ2-3 TRBV30 12 AWSVQIRTDTQY
TRBJ2-3 TRBV9 14 ASSERTSGLADTQY
TRBJ2-2 TRBV2 13 ASRPIAGGTGELF
TRBJ1-5 TRBV6-5 9 ASSWGEPQH
TRBJ2-7 TRBV11-2 12 ASSLGREVYEQY
TRBJ2-2 TRBV5-1 15 ASSSIPGQGFTGELF
TRBJ2-1 TRBV10-3 11 AISENRDNEQF
TRBJ2-3 TRBV19 12 ASSIGPSTDTQY
TRBJ1-5 TRBV10-2 11 ASSDRGEQPQH
TRBJ2-5 TRBV9 14 ASSVSSGMVGETQY
TRBJ1-1 TRBV5-1 9 ASSLGTEAF
TRBJ1-5 TRBV27 17 ASSLFGATGSTSNQPQH
TRBJ2-5 TRBV29-1 13 SVEGHFTGQETQY
TRBJ2-6 TRBV9 17 ASSISPGQGSTGANVLT
TRBJ2-6 TRBV19 12 ASGQPSGANVLT
TRBJ2-2 TRBV7-2 15 ASSFGLAGGTAGELF